The 18 T cell receptor beta chains below were found in one sample sequenced in a study of OX40 agonist ivuxolimab in advanced cancers. The repertoire was sequenced with immunoSEQ multiplex PCR; TCRdb's copy has only in-frame clones and lacks some. Altogether approximately 30,000 clones are present, roughly 79% being singletons, with the ten largest covering over 8.5%. The sample consisted of CD4+ or CD8+ T cells sorted from blood, taken in a trial of the OX40 agonist ivuxolimab. The receptors were gathered from an adult with an advanced solid tumor such as melanoma, head and neck, liver or kidney cancer.

This sequence joins TRBV7-9 and TRBJ2-2, with a possible D match to TRBD1 (5 bases). The CDR3 has 18 amino acids. From germline, CDR1 is SEHNR and CDR2 FQNEAQ (reference sequence). Trimming cost V 1 base and J 5 bases, with 20 bases left between them. CDR3 region: CASSLVRTMGPQTGELFF. Written as DNA, the CDR3 is TGTGCCAGCAGCTTAGTTAGGACAATGGGTCCCCAAACCGGGGAGCTGTTTTTT.

CDR3 loop: CASGTGPYEQYF. As DNA, the CDR3 is TGTGCCAGTGGGACAGGCCCTTACGAGCAGTACTTC. The chain couples TRBV6-5 to TRBJ2-7; 8 bases are a match to TRBD1. With V trimmed by 9 bases and J by 4 bases, 5 bases remained unmatched. This CDR3 contains 12 residues. Germline CDR1 and CDR2: MNHEY and SVGAGI.

The chain has TRBV4-3 and TRBJ2-2; D perhaps matches TRBD1 (6 bases). Germline assignment: CDR1 LGHNA and CDR2 YSLEER. This CDR3 has 14 amino acids. V lost 4 bases to trimming and J lost 5 bases, with 11 bases between them. The CDR3 bases are TGCGCCAGCAGCCCAGGGGATATGACCGGGGAGCTGTTTTTT. It yields the protein CASSPGDMTGELFF.

The chain carries TRBV9 and TRBJ2-2; 12 bases align to TRBD2. The CDR3 sequence is 14 residues long. Germline CDR1 reads SGDLS; CDR2 reads YYNGEE. V shed 4 bases, J shed 7 bases, and the junction held 2 bases outside the gene matches. CDR3 in amino acids: CASSTGLAGGELFF. In nucleotides, the CDR3 is TGTGCCAGCAGCACGGGACTAGCGGGCGGGGAGCTGTTTTTT.

This chain joins TRBV5-1 and TRBJ2-7; TRBD2 is a possible D gene (5 bases). Germline CDR1 and CDR2: SGHRS and YFSETQ. V was pared by 0 bases and J by 0 bases, with 10 bases between. This CDR3 contains 15 residues. The CDR3, as DNA: TGCGCCAGCAGCTTGGCCATTGGGAGCTCCTACGAGCAGTACTTC. Protein product: CASSLAIGSSYEQYF.

This chain links TRBV5-4 with TRBJ2-5; the match to TRBD2 covers 10 bases. The ends lost 4 bases at V and 3 bases at J; junction bases unmatched: 9. This CDR3 is 16 amino acids long. Germline CDR1 SGHNT, CDR2 YYREEE (reference sequence). The CDR3 spells CASSPPSTSGEETQYF. DNA for the CDR3: TGTGCCAGCAGCCCGCCCTCAACTAGCGGGGAAGAGACCCAGTACTTC. Supplemented by reference TRBV5-4 and TRBJ2-5, the full variable domain reads ETGVTQSPTHLIKTRGQQVTLRCSSQSGHNTVSWYQQALGQGPQFIFQYYREEENGRGNFPPRFSGLQFPNYSSELNVNALELDDSALYLCASSPPSTSGEETQYFGPGTRLLVL.

The rearrangement links TRBV7-3 to TRBJ1-2; TRBD1 is a possible D gene (5 bases). CDR3 length equals 14 residues. The germline CDR1 and CDR2 sequences are SGHTA and FQGTGA. V lost 4 bases, J lost 6 bases, and 15 bases lay in between. The CDR3 here is CASSSHPDTDGYTF. In DNA, the CDR3 is TGTGCCAGCAGCTCCCACCCGGACACCGATGGCTACACCTTC.

The chain combines TRBV9 with TRBJ2-1, with 9 bases fitting TRBD2. The CDR3 has 15 amino acids. The V gene end was trimmed by 2 bases and the J gene end by 8 bases; junction bases not matched to a gene: 8. Germline CDR1 SGDLS, CDR2 YYNGEE. The chain's CDR3 is CASSVGTSLGDEQFF. For the CDR3, the DNA is TGTGCCAGCAGCGTCGGGACTAGCCTCGGAGATGAGCAGTTCTTC.

The genes are TRBV4-2 and TRBJ2-5, with no clear D. V dropped 1 base and J dropped 5 bases, with 11 bases sitting between them. Germline CDR1 LGHNA, CDR2 YNFKEQ. This CDR3 region has 14 residues. CDR3 sequence reads: CASSQGNRVETQYF. CDR3 nucleotides: TGTGCCAGCAGCCAAGGCAACAGAGTGGAGACCCAGTACTTC.

The chain links TRBV9 to TRBJ1-2; weak D call: TRBD1 (5 bases). CDR1 is SGDLS and CDR2 is YYNGEE in the germline V gene. There are 16 residues in the CDR3. The germline V and J ends were trimmed by 4 bases and 6 bases, with 22 bases remaining between them. CDR3 DNA sequence: TGTGCCAGCAGCCGCACATCTCCCGGGGGGGGAAATGGCTACACCTTC. It encodes CASSRTSPGGGNGYTF.

The chain couples TRBV5-1 to TRBJ2-1; 10 positions agree with TRBD2. This CDR3 has 18 amino acids. Looked up from germline, CDR1 is SGHRS and CDR2 is YFSETQ. J lost 0 bases, V lost 0 bases, and 6 bases had no gene match. The CDR3 region is CASSLDFSGGSSYNEQFF. The DNA for the CDR3 is TGCGCCAGCAGCTTGGATTTTAGCGGGGGGTCCTCCTACAATGAGCAGTTCTTC. Looking up the rest from reference TRBV5-1 and TRBJ2-1 gives the full variable domain: KAGVTQTPRYLIKTRGQQVTLSCSPISGHRSVSWYQQTPGQGLQFLFEYFSETQRNKGNFPGRFSGRQFSNSRSEMNVSTLELGDSALYLCASSLDFSGGSSYNEQFFGPGTRLTVL.

The chain carries TRBV6-1 and TRBJ1-2; D is perhaps TRBD1 (6 bases). Germline lookup yields CDR1 MNHNS and CDR2 SASEGT. V lost 5 bases and J lost 4, with 11 bases in between. The CDR3 has 13 residues. CDR3 loop: CASSLQGGYGYTF. DNA for the CDR3: TGTGCCAGCAGTTTACAGGGAGGCTATGGCTACACCTTC.

This clone was observed a handful of times. The chain joins TRBV4-3 to TRBJ2-1; D not certain. V was cut by 0 bases and J by 4 bases, with 10 bases left in between. Germline V gene sequence: CDR1 LGHNA, CDR2 YSLEER. The CDR3 consists of 15 residues. In DNA, the CDR3 is TGCGCCAGCAGCCAAGATGGGGTCCGATACAATGAGCAGTTCTTC. It yields the protein CASSQDGVRYNEQFF.

This clone was counted between two and nine times. This chain joins TRBV4-3 and TRBJ2-1; 9 bases fit TRBD1. This CDR3 comprises 14 residues. CDR1 LGHNA and CDR2 YSLEER come from the germline V gene. The ends lost 5 bases at V and 9 bases at J; junction bases unmatched: 8. The CDR3 DNA reads TGCGCCAGCAGCGAGGAGGGACAGGGCTTTGAGCAGTTCTTC. Protein sequence: CASSEEGQGFEQFF.

The chain employs TRBV6-5 and TRBJ1-6, with 12 bases matching TRBD1. Germline values: CDR1 MNHEY, CDR2 SVGAGI. V trimming: 4 bases; J trimming: 9 bases; junction bases outside the gene matches: 4. The CDR3 covers 15 residues. CDR3 in DNA: TGTGCCAGCAGTTGGGGACAGGGGGCCAGTTCACCCCTCCACTTT. Translating it yields CASSWGQGASSPLHF.

This clone was picked up one time. The chain combines TRBV19 with TRBJ2-1, with 8 positions matching TRBD2. V trimming: 5 bases; J trimming: 5 bases; junction bases outside the gene matches: 8. CDR3 length equals 15 residues. Germline V gives CDR1 LNHDA, CDR2 SQIVND (reference sequence). The CDR3: CASSPGTRVNNEQFF. CDR3 in DNA: TGTGCCAGTAGTCCCGGGACTAGAGTCAACAATGAGCAGTTCTTC.

The chain joins TRBV15 to TRBJ2-1, with 8 nucleotides matching TRBD2. This CDR3 contains 16 residues. The germline V gene encodes CDR1 LNHNV and CDR2 YYDKDF (reference sequence). V dropped 0 bases and J dropped 5; count of bases not matched to a gene: 6. CDR3 protein: CATSRDQTGGNNEQFF. The DNA of the CDR3 is TGTGCCACCAGCAGAGATCAAACGGGGGGGAACAATGAGCAGTTCTTC.

The CDR3 sequence is CASSQPTSGGPGAETQYF. In DNA, the CDR3 is TGTGCCAGCAGCCAGCCGACTAGCGGGGGGCCGGGGGCAGAGACCCAGTACTTC. The rearrangement uses TRBV4-2 and TRBJ2-5; 13 positions agree with TRBD2. The trim removed 3 bases at V and 4 bases at J, leaving 11 bases unmatched. Germline V gene lookup returns CDR1 LGHNA and CDR2 YNFKEQ. The CDR3 runs to 18 residues.